Listed here are 26 T cell receptor beta chains from one sample, sequenced in a study of blood T cell repertoires in COVID-19. TCRdb's table, derived via immunoSEQ multiplex PCR, lists solely in-frame clones and lacks some. This sample has over 110,000 clones, with approximately 89% found just once. The sample consisted of peripheral blood. The receptors shown here come from a human donor in a cohort sampled during active COVID-19.

The V call is TRBV30, the J call TRBJ2-7, with a weak D call TRBD1 (6 bases). This CDR3 contains 15 residues. Germline CDR1 GTSNPN, CDR2 SVGIG (reference sequence). V was pared by 3 bases and J by 0 bases, with 15 bases between. This CDR3 is CAWRDIGGSSYEQYF. Written as DNA, the CDR3 is TGTGCCTGGAGGGATATAGGGGGTAGCTCCTACGAGCAGTACTTC.

J is TRBJ2-5 and V is TRBV11-2; 12 nucleotides align to TRBD2. Trimming took 4 bases from V and 5 from J; bases not matched to a gene: 5. CDR1 and CDR2 (germline): SGHAT, FQNNGV. The CDR3 extends over 15 amino acids. The CDR3 spells CASSSGLAGSETQYF. For the CDR3, the DNA is TGTGCCAGCAGCTCCGGACTAGCGGGGTCGGAGACCCAGTACTTC. The full variable domain, completed using reference TRBV11-2 and TRBJ2-5, is EAGVAQSPRYKIIEKRQSVAFWCNPISGHATLYWYQQILGQGPKLLIQFQNNGVVDDSQLPKDRFSAERLKGVDSTLKIQPAKLEDSAVYLCASSSGLAGSETQYFGPGTRLLVL.

The chain uses TRBV19 and TRBJ1-2; D unresolved. The CDR3 has 12 amino acids. The V and J ends lost 6 bases and 7 bases respectively, with 12 bases between them. Germline lookup yields CDR1 LNHDA and CDR2 SQIVND (reference sequence). The CDR3 nucleotides read TGTGCCAGTAGGCCCCAAGAGGCTGGCTACACCTTC. It encodes CASRPQEAGYTF.

In its sample, this clone was seen many times. The CDR3 DNA follows: TGTGCCAGCATCTTTGGGGGCAGCGGGGACACCGGGGAGCTGTTTTTT. It codes for CASIFGGSGDTGELFF. The chain joins TRBV2 to TRBJ2-2, with D perhaps TRBD2 (7 bases). The CDR3 contains 16 residues. V shed 7 bases and J shed 3 bases, with 18 bases lying between them. Germline lookup yields CDR1 SNHLY and CDR2 FYNNEI. Complete variable domain (other parts from reference TRBV2 and TRBJ2-2): EPEVTQTPSHQVTQMGQEVILRCVPISNHLYFYWYRQILGQKVEFLVSFYNNEISEKSEIFDDQFSVERPDGSNFTLKIRSTKLEDSAMYFCASIFGGSGDTGELFFGEGSRLTVL.

This chain uses TRBV3-1 (or the pseudogene TRBV3-2) with TRBJ2-7; 9 bases match TRBD1. This CDR3 spans 14 amino acids. Germline CDR1 and CDR2: LGHDT and YNNKEL (reference sequence). With V trimmed by 5 bases and J by 0 bases, 2 bases remained unmatched. This CDR3 is CASSTQGASYEQYF. In nucleotides, the CDR3 is TGTGCCAGCAGCACACAGGGGGCCTCCTACGAGCAGTACTTC.

V gene TRBV7-2 combines with J gene TRBJ1-6; D uncertain. Looked up from germline, CDR1 is SGHTA and CDR2 is FQGNSA. V shed 5 bases and J shed 0 bases, with 8 bases lying between them. The CDR3 has 15 amino acids. CDR3 in DNA: TGTGCCAGCAGCCTACTGAGCTCCTATAATTCACCCCTCCACTTT. Amino acid sequence: CASSLLSSYNSPLHF.

CDR3 in amino acids: CASSLGQGGYEQFF. As DNA, the CDR3 is TGTGCCAGCAGCTTGGGACAGGGGGGCTATGAGCAGTTCTTC. V usage is TRBV14 and J usage is TRBJ2-1, with 11 bases aligning to TRBD1. From germline, CDR1 is SGHDN and CDR2 FVKESK. The V and J ends lost 5 bases and 8 bases, in that order; junction bases with no gene match: 5. The CDR3 length is 14 residues.

J is TRBJ1-2 and V is TRBV19; 9 bases map to TRBD1. The CDR3 has 13 residues. V lost 5 bases to trimming and J lost 6 bases; unmatched junction nucleotides: 4. Germline V CDR1 and CDR2: LNHDA, SQIVND (reference sequence). The chain's CDR3 is CASSRDRDNGYTF. In DNA, the CDR3 is TGTGCCAGTAGTCGGGACAGGGACAATGGCTACACCTTC.

The V and J genes are TRBV27 and TRBJ2-7; 8 nucleotides align to TRBD2. The CDR3 spans 14 residues. Germline lookup yields CDR1 MNHEY and CDR2 SMNVEV (reference sequence). V shed 6 bases and J 2 bases; nucleotides not matched to a gene: 6. CDR3 sequence reads: CASSPRGGTYEQYF. The CDR3 coding sequence is TGTGCCAGCAGCCCTCGGGGGGGGACCTACGAGCAGTACTTC.

The rearrangement links TRBV5-6 to TRBJ1-5, with D possibly matching TRBD1 (5 bases). The germline CDR1 and CDR2 sequences are SGHDT and YYEEEE. V lost 5 bases and J lost 0, with 9 bases in between. The CDR3 consists of 14 residues. The CDR3 spells CASSQGYSNQPQHF. DNA of the CDR3: TGTGCCAGCAGTCAGGGTTATAGCAATCAGCCCCAGCATTTT.

The sample holds one count of this clone. J is TRBJ1-1 and V is TRBV5-4; 8 bases agree with TRBD1. V lost 0 bases and J lost 5; bases outside the gene matches: 3. The CDR3 runs 14 residues. CDR1 SGHNT and CDR2 YYREEE come from the germline V gene (reference sequence). The CDR3 coding sequence is TGTGCCAGCAGCTTGGCCAGGGGGCGGACTGAAGCTTTCTTT. Protein: CASSLARGRTEAFF.

The CDR3 here is CASSYSSRAGELFF. CDR3 nucleotides: TGTGCCAGCAGTTACTCGAGCAGGGCCGGGGAGCTGTTTTTT. The chain uses TRBV6-2 or TRBV6-3 and TRBJ2-2; D is perhaps TRBD1 (5 bases). With 0 bases removed from V and 6 bases from J, the gap between germline ends came to 8 bases. Germline-derived CDR1 and CDR2 are MNHEY and SVGEGT. This CDR3 comprises 14 residues.

This sequence joins TRBV6-5 and TRBJ2-7, with TRBD2 identical over 7 bases. The germline CDR1 and CDR2 sequences are MNHEY and SVGAGI. Germline trimming cut 0 bases from V and 6 bases from J; bases unmatched to any gene: 2. The CDR3 consists of 13 residues. CDR3 sequence: CASSYSWGGEQYF. In nucleotides, the CDR3 is TGTGCCAGCAGTTACTCCTGGGGGGGCGAGCAGTACTTC.

This chain connects TRBV30 to TRBJ2-1; possibly TRBD2 for D (6 bases). This CDR3 is built from 17 residues. Between the trimmed V and J ends, which lost 0 bases and 6 bases, there was a span of 21 bases. Germline CDR1 and CDR2: GTSNPN and SVGIG (reference sequence). The CDR3 reads CAWSVFPLARPFNEQFF. The CDR3 nucleotides are TGTGCCTGGAGTGTCTTTCCTCTAGCGAGGCCTTTCAATGAGCAGTTCTTC.

V gene TRBV6-6 combines with J gene TRBJ2-7, with 7 nucleotides matching TRBD1. This CDR3 has 14 amino acids. Unmatched junction bases numbered 6, after V lost 4 bases and J lost 3 bases. Per the germline V gene, CDR1 is MNHNY and CDR2 is SVGAGI (reference sequence). This CDR3 is CASSWLGGHYEQYF. Here the CDR3 DNA reads TGTGCCAGCAGTTGGCTAGGGGGCCACTACGAGCAGTACTTC.

The chain couples TRBV19 to TRBJ1-5, with D unclear. The ends were cut back, 3 bases at V and 0 bases at J, with 9 bases in the middle. From germline, CDR1 is LNHDA and CDR2 SQIVND (reference sequence). The CDR3 is made up of 15 amino acids. The CDR3 DNA reads as TGTGCCAGTAGTATGGCGGGGAATAGCAATCAGCCCCAGCATTTT. This codes for CASSMAGNSNQPQHF.

The V call is TRBV19, the J call TRBJ1-6, with D perhaps matching TRBD1 (5 bases). Germline V CDR1 and CDR2: LNHDA, SQIVND (reference sequence). CDR3 size: 13 residues. Trimming pared 6 bases from V and 9 bases from J, leaving 12 bases between. DNA of the CDR3: TGTGCCAGTAGAGGTTCAGGGTTTTCACCCCTCCACTTT. This translates into CASRGSGFSPLHF.

The chain has TRBV30 and TRBJ1-4; D gene ambiguous. This CDR3 spans 14 amino acids. In germline, CDR1 is GTSNPN, CDR2 SVGIG (reference sequence). Trimming removed 0 bases from V and 5 bases from J, with 10 bases in between. CDR3 bases: TGTGCCTGGAGTGTATTGGGCCAGAATGAAAAACTGTTTTTT. It encodes CAWSVLGQNEKLFF. Looking up the rest from reference TRBV30 and TRBJ1-4 gives the full variable domain: SQTIHQWPATLVQPVGSPLSLECTVEGTSNPNLYWYRQAAGRGLQLLFYSVGIGQISSEVPQNLSASRPQDRQFILSSKKLLLSDSGFYLCAWSVLGQNEKLFFGSGTQLSVL.

The V and J genes are TRBV7-9 and TRBJ2-7, with 8 bases aligning to TRBD1. The CDR3 spans 16 residues. J lost 2 bases, V lost 5 bases, and 11 bases had no gene match. Germline-derived CDR1 and CDR2 are SEHNR and FQNEAQ (reference sequence). CDR3 in amino acids: CASSRGGVTGAYEQYF. The CDR3 DNA sequence: TGTGCCAGCAGCCGAGGCGGAGTGACAGGGGCCTACGAGCAGTACTTC.

The chain carries TRBV2 and TRBJ2-2, with D uncertain. CDR3 length equals 14 residues. Germline values: CDR1 SNHLY, CDR2 FYNNEI. With 8 bases removed from V and 8 bases from J, the gap between germline ends came to 18 bases. CDR3 bases: TGTGCCAGCCTTTCCTCCCCTTTTCCTGGGGAGCTGTTTTTT. Its protein is CASLSSPFPGELFF.

The chain couples TRBV11-1 to TRBJ2-5, with a tentative D call TRBD2 (6 bases). V lost 6 bases, J lost 7 bases, and 15 bases lay in between. Germline V gene sequence: CDR1 SGHAT, CDR2 FQDESV (reference sequence). There are 13 residues in the CDR3. This CDR3 is CASRSGGRGTQYF. Here the CDR3 DNA reads TGTGCCAGCAGGTCCGGAGGGCGGGGGACCCAGTACTTC.

The genes are TRBV4-2 and TRBJ1-1; 8 positions match TRBD1. Germline CDR1 is LGHNA and CDR2 is YNFKEQ. The CDR3 is made up of 15 amino acids. V dropped 5 bases and J dropped 1; count of bases not matched to a gene: 6. CDR3 sequence (DNA): TGTGCCAGCAGCAAAGGACAGGGTCGGAACACTGAAGCTTTCTTT. Translation: CASSKGQGRNTEAFF.

This clone is a singleton in its sample. CDR3 nucleotide sequence: TGTGCCATCACCCCGACAGGGAACTATGGCTACACCTTC. It codes for CAITPTGNYGYTF. This chain connects TRBV10-3 to TRBJ1-2; 7 positions agree with TRBD1. Per the germline V gene, CDR1 is ENHRY and CDR2 is SYGVKD. Trimming cost V 7 bases and J 2 bases; bases outside gene matches: 4. The CDR3 extends over 13 amino acids.

This chain's CDR3 is CASSKRGGSSYEQYF. CDR3 DNA sequence: TGTGCCAGCAGTAAACGTGGGGGGAGCTCCTACGAGCAGTACTTC. The chain joins TRBV27 to TRBJ2-7; tentatively, D is TRBD2 (6 bases). Trimming removed 5 bases at V and 0 bases at J, with 14 bases between. This CDR3 is 15 amino acids long. Germline values: CDR1 MNHEY, CDR2 SMNVEV (reference sequence).

The rearrangement uses TRBV6-5 and TRBJ2-5; possible D gene TRBD1, 5 bases. The germline CDR1 and CDR2 sequences are MNHEY and SVGAGI. V was pared by 6 bases and J by 0 bases, with 14 bases between. The CDR3 has 15 residues. The CDR3 sequence is CASRRTPSHQETQYF. Written as DNA, the CDR3 is TGTGCCAGCAGGAGGACACCATCACACCAAGAGACCCAGTACTTC.

The genes are TRBV5-5 and TRBJ2-7; 9 bases match TRBD1. V shed 2 bases and J 7 bases; nucleotides not matched to a gene: 4. This CDR3 comprises 13 residues. The germline V gene has CDR1 SGHKS and CDR2 YYEKEE (reference sequence). The CDR3 spells CASSLGGTGEQYF. DNA for the CDR3: TGTGCCAGCAGCTTAGGAGGGACAGGGGAGCAGTACTTC.